The 8 T cell receptor beta chains below come from one sample, sequenced in a study of long-term antiretroviral therapy in people with HIV. Sequencing relied on immunoSEQ assay v3.0, run at survey level. The assay was immunoSEQ multiplex PCR, and TCRdb's table has in-frame clones only and misses some. The table has tens of thousands of clones, about three quarters seen once. Source: unsorted PBMCs, taken 2 years after starting antiretroviral therapy. The receptors derive from a woman aged 45-59 years with HIV.

The J gene is TRBJ1-5, the V gene TRBV7-9, with 12 bases lining up with TRBD1. CDR1 and CDR2 (germline): SEHNR, FQNEAQ (reference sequence). CDR3 length: 17 residues. V lost 5 bases and J lost 1; bases outside the gene matches: 6. As DNA, the CDR3 is TGTGCCAGCAGCCATGGGACAGGGGGCCCGAGCAATCAGCCCCAGCATTTT. Protein sequence: CASSHGTGGPSNQPQHF.

The J gene is TRBJ2-1, the V gene TRBV12-5; D tentatively reads TRBD1 or TRBD2 (6 bases each). The germline CDR1 and CDR2 sequences are LGHNT and FRNRAP. This CDR3 is 15 amino acids long. Trimming pared 1 base from V and 4 bases from J, leaving 11 bases between. CDR3: CASGLGGAGYNEQFF. Here the CDR3 DNA reads TGTGCTAGTGGTTTGGGGGGGGCGGGGTACAATGAGCAGTTCTTC.

The chain recombines TRBV2 with TRBJ2-1; a possible D gene is TRBD1 (6 bases). Germline CDR1 reads SNHLY; CDR2 reads FYNNEI. CDR3 length: 11 residues. V lost 4 bases, J lost 10 bases, and 8 bases lay in between. The CDR3 sequence: CASSATGEQFF. DNA for the CDR3: TGTGCCAGCAGTGCTACAGGGGAGCAGTTCTTC.

V usage is TRBV30 and J usage is TRBJ2-5, with TRBD1 matching over 9 bases. The V segment lost 7 bases and the J segment 4 bases; nucleotides outside the gene matches: 7. The CDR3 contains 13 residues. Germline CDR1 reads GTSNPN; CDR2 reads SVGIG (reference sequence). CDR3 loop: CASNRGRVETQYF. The CDR3 bases are TGTGCCTCAAACAGGGGGCGGGTAGAGACCCAGTACTTC.

This chain links TRBV6-5 with TRBJ1-2, with D unresolved. In germline, CDR1 is MNHEY, CDR2 SVGAGI. Trimming pared 8 bases from V and 3 bases from J, leaving 13 bases between. The CDR3 covers 13 residues. CDR3 sequence: CASGKDGYYGYTF. For the CDR3, the DNA is TGTGCCAGCGGAAAGGACGGATACTATGGCTACACCTTC.

The chain carries TRBV6-6 and TRBJ1-4; no clear D gene. CDR1 and CDR2 (germline): MNHNY, SVGAGI (reference sequence). The germline V and J ends were trimmed by 8 bases and 5 bases, with 6 bases remaining between them. CDR3 length equals 11 residues. CDR3 amino acids: CASEGNEKLFF. The CDR3 DNA is TGTGCCAGCGAGGGAAATGAAAAACTGTTTTTT.

J is TRBJ1-4 and V is TRBV7-6; the D is unclear. This CDR3 contains 14 residues. V was shortened by 2 bases and J by 4 bases, with 8 bases between the two germline ends. CDR1 is SGHVS and CDR2 is FNYEAQ in the germline V gene. CDR3 sequence reads: CASSLRENNEKLFF. CDR3 nucleotide sequence: TGTGCCAGCAGCTTAAGGGAAAATAATGAAAAACTGTTTTTT.

The chain recombines TRBV6-5 with TRBJ1-4, with D unclear. Germline V gene sequence: CDR1 MNHEY, CDR2 SVGAGI. The CDR3 is made up of 15 amino acids. V was cut by 0 bases and J by 5 bases, with 10 bases left in between. CDR3 coding DNA: TGTGCCAGCAGTTACTCGCGGCAGAAAAATGAAAAACTGTTTTTT. Amino acid sequence: CASSYSRQKNEKLFF.